The TCR beta chain under discussion was sequenced for a study of T cell changes during pregnancy in multiple sclerosis. CDR1 is WSHSY and CDR2 is SAAADI in the germline V gene. This CDR3 contains 14 residues. With V trimmed by 6 bases and J by 7 bases, 10 bases remained unmatched. Clones were read by immunoSEQ multiplex PCR, and TCRdb kept only the in-frame ones, dropping some. The sample has about 70,000 clones; 75% to 95% are singletons. The chain has TRBV10-2 and TRBJ1-2; 8 bases match TRBD1. The input for sequencing was peripheral blood, taken in the first trimester of pregnancy. The TCR comes from a female donor with multiple sclerosis, enrolled in a pregnancy study. The CDR3 DNA reads TGCGCCAGCAGAAGGGACAGGCAAGGGCGTGGCTACACCTTC. Translation gives CASRRDRQGRGYTF.